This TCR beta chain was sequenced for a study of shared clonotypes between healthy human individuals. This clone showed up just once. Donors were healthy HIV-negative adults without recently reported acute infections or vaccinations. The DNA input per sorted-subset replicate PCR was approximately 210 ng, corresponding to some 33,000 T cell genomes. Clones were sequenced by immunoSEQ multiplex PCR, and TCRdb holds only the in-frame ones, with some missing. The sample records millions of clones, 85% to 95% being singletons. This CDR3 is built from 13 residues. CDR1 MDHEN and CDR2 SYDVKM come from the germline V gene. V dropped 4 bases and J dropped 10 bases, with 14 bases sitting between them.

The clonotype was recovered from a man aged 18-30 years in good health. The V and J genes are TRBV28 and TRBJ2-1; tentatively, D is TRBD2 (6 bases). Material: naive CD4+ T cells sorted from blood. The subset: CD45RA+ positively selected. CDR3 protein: CASSSGLSGEQFF. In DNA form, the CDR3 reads TGTGCCAGCAGTTCGGGACTTAGCGGAGAGCAGTTCTTC.